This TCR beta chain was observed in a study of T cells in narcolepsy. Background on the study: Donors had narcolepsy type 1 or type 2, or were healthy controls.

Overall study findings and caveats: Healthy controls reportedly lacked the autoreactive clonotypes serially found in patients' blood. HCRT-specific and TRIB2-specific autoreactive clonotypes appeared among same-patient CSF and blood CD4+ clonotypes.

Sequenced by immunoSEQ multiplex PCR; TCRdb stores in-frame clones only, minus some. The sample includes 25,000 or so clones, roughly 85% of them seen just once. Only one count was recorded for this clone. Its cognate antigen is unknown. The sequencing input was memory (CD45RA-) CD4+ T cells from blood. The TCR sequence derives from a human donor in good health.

The CDR3 DNA reads TGTGCCTGGACCAGGCAGGGGAACTCCTACGAGCAGTACTTC. Translated, it gives CAWTRQGNSYEQYF. V and J are TRBV30 and TRBJ2-7; a possible D gene is TRBD1 (6 bases). CDR1 is GTSNPN, CDR2 SVGIG, per germline (reference sequence). The CDR3 is 14 residues long. Deletions cut 4 bases from V and 0 bases from J, with 13 bases between.